The 2 T cell receptor beta chains given below trace back to one sample, sequenced in a study of identical twins. TCRdb recomputed calls from the 5' RACE reads with MiXCR, one row per CDR3 protein. The repertoire holds 450,000 or so distinct CDR3 sequences, with 14% as singletons. The sample was also reused in another study, on yellow fever vaccine responses in identical twins.

The sequenced sample was CD4+ T cells sorted from blood. Receptors were obtained from a woman in her late teens or twenties in good health.

The genes are TRBV6-6 and TRBJ2-7; possibly TRBD1 for D (5 bases). This CDR3 has 13 amino acids. The V gene's germline CDR1 is MNHNY and CDR2 SVGAGI (reference sequence). V dropped 3 bases and J dropped 0 bases, with 6 bases sitting between them. CDR3 DNA sequence: TGTGCCAGCAGTTATGGACACTCCTACGAGCAGTACTTC. It specifies CASSYGHSYEQYF.

The chain recombines TRBV7-8 with TRBJ2-5, with 10 bases identical to TRBD2. The ends lost 0 bases at V and 5 bases at J; junction bases unmatched: 12. The germline V gene encodes CDR1 SGHVS and CDR2 FQNEAQ. This CDR3 contains 18 residues. CDR3 loop: CASSLALVASGSRETQYF. For the CDR3, the DNA is TGTGCCAGCAGCTTAGCGCTGGTGGCTAGCGGGAGCAGGGAGACCCAGTACTTC.